The 23 T cell receptor beta chains below come from one sample, sequenced in a study of cytomegalovirus exposure and HLA in healthy donors. The PCR made use of 60 Vbeta and 13 Jbeta primers. The method was immunoSEQ multiplex PCR; TCRdb's version includes in-frame clones alone and lacks a portion of them. The data show approximately 170,000 clones, about 77% seen once. Source material: PBMCs. Receptors originate from a woman between 40 and 50 years old in good health and CMV-seropositive.

The genes are TRBV4-1 and TRBJ1-4, with D hard to call. The V end was cut by 4 bases, the J end by 5 bases, with 17 bases between. The V gene's germline CDR1 is MGHRA and CDR2 YSYEKL. This CDR3 has 16 amino acids. The CDR3 DNA reads TGCGCCAGCAGCCGCGGGAGGGCACAACGGAATGAAAAACTGTTTTTT. It specifies CASSRGRAQRNEKLFF.

The chain employs TRBV6-6 and TRBJ2-7; possible D gene TRBD2, 6 bases. V lost 7 bases and J lost 6, with 19 bases in between. CDR1 MNHNY and CDR2 SVGAGI come from the germline V gene (reference sequence). The CDR3 sequence is 14 residues long. The CDR3 DNA sequence: TGTGCCAGCACCCTGAGGGAGGAAAGGGGCGAGCAGTACTTC. This encodes CASTLREERGEQYF.

This rearrangement joins TRBV5-1 to TRBJ2-2; tentative D call: TRBD2 (5 bases). Per the germline V gene, CDR1 is SGHRS and CDR2 is YFSETQ. This CDR3 contains 14 residues. Trimming removed 6 bases at V and 0 bases at J, with 9 bases between. The CDR3 coding sequence is TGCGCCAGCACGGGAACCACGAACACCGGGGAGCTGTTTTTT. It specifies CASTGTTNTGELFF.

There are a few counts of this clone. The gene calls are TRBV7-8 and TRBJ1-5; possible D gene TRBD1, 5 bases. V gave up 1 base and J gave up 3 bases, with 13 bases separating them. Germline V gives CDR1 SGHVS, CDR2 FQNEAQ. The CDR3 consists of 16 residues. In DNA, the CDR3 is TGTGCCAGCAGCTTAGGACACGAAGGGGCCAATCAGCCCCAGCATTTT. Translating it yields CASSLGHEGANQPQHF. The full variable domain, with the rest looked up from reference TRBV7-8 and TRBJ1-5, is GAGVSQSPRYKVAKRGQDVALRCDPISGHVSLFWYQQALGQGPEFLTYFQNEAQLDKSGLPSDRFFAERPEGSVSTLKIQRTQQEDSAVYLCASSLGHEGANQPQHFGDGTRLSIL.

V is TRBV6-5 and J is TRBJ2-5; D uncertain. CDR1 is MNHEY and CDR2 is SVGAGI in the germline V gene. This CDR3 contains 11 residues. The V end lost 10 bases, the J end lost 4 bases, and 10 bases lay between the germline ends. CDR3 bases: TGTGCCACCTTACTCCGAGAGACCCAGTACTTC. It translates to CATLLRETQYF.

The chain links TRBV4-3 to TRBJ2-1; D perhaps matches TRBD1 (6 bases). Per germline, CDR1 LGHNA and CDR2 YSLEER. V shed 1 base and J shed 5 bases, with 12 bases lying between them. The CDR3 consists of 15 residues. This chain's CDR3 is CASSQVDRKNNEQFF. CDR3 in DNA: TGCGCCAGCAGCCAAGTGGACAGAAAAAACAATGAGCAGTTCTTC.

The chain recombines TRBV2 with TRBJ2-7; 8 bases map to TRBD1. In germline, CDR1 is SNHLY, CDR2 FYNNEI. This CDR3 region has 14 residues. Trimming removed 6 bases from V and 4 bases from J; junction bases left unmatched: 8. The CDR3 DNA sequence: TGTGCCAGCAGCACGACCGGGACAGGTTACGAGCAGTACTTC. Protein: CASSTTGTGYEQYF.

The chain is built from TRBV7-2 and TRBJ2-1; 8 nucleotides line up with TRBD2. With V trimmed by 5 bases and J by 5 bases, 5 bases remained unmatched. The CDR3 runs 14 residues. Germline CDR1 and CDR2: SGHTA and FQGNSA. The CDR3 region has the DNA TGTGCCAGCAGCGAGACTAGCGCGAACAATGAGCAGTTCTTC. Its translation: CASSETSANNEQFF.

The chain joins TRBV18 to TRBJ2-1, with TRBD1 matching over 7 bases. CDR3 length equals 14 residues. CDR1 KGHSH and CDR2 LQKENI come from the germline V gene. The trim removed 6 bases at V and 7 bases at J, leaving 9 bases unmatched. CDR3 sequence: CASSTQGTQNEQFF. The CDR3 nucleotides are TGTGCCAGCTCCACACAGGGGACGCAAAATGAGCAGTTCTTC. Filled out from reference TRBV18 and TRBJ2-1, the complete variable domain reads NAGVMQNPRHLVRRRGQEARLRCSPMKGHSHVYWYRQLPEEGLKFMVYLQKENIIDESGMPKERFSAEFPKEGPSILRIQQVVRGDSAAYFCASSTQGTQNEQFFGPGTRLTVL.

This clone was found a few times. V and J are TRBV7-9 and TRBJ2-7; weak D call: TRBD2 (5 bases). CDR1 is SEHNR and CDR2 is FQNEAQ in the germline V gene (reference sequence). The CDR3 consists of 14 residues. V shed 5 bases and J shed 4 bases, with 15 bases lying between them. The CDR3 nucleotides are TGTGCCAGCAGCCTCGGACTTTTGTTTTACGAGCAGTACTTC. Translated: CASSLGLLFYEQYF.

The sample holds a few counts of this clone. V usage is TRBV9 and J usage is TRBJ2-5; TRBD1 might be the D (8 bases). The V end was cut by 0 bases, the J end by 5 bases, with 17 bases between. The CDR3 has 16 residues. The germline gives CDR1 SGDLS, CDR2 YYNGEE. The CDR3 is CASSVVAQGGGETQYF. For the CDR3, the DNA is TGTGCCAGCAGCGTAGTCGCACAGGGGGGAGGGGAGACCCAGTACTTC. The complete variable domain, with remaining parts taken from reference TRBV9 and TRBJ2-5, reads DSGVTQTPKHLITATGQRVTLRCSPRSGDLSVYWYQQSLDQGLQFLIQYYNGEERAKGNILERFSAQQFPDLHSELNLSSLELGDSALYFCASSVVAQGGGETQYFGPGTRLLVL.

The V call is TRBV14, the J call TRBJ2-3; a weak D match, TRBD2 (5 bases). Germline CDR1 is SGHDN and CDR2 is FVKESK. This CDR3 is built from 14 residues. Trimming removed 4 bases at V and 4 bases at J, with 12 bases between. This CDR3 reads CASSLGEVSDTQYF. The DNA for the CDR3 is TGTGCCAGCAGCCTCGGGGAAGTGTCAGATACGCAGTATTTT.

The chain combines TRBV5-6 with TRBJ1-5, with D unclear. Trimming cost V 1 base and J 3 bases, with 14 bases left between them. Germline assignment: CDR1 SGHDT and CDR2 YYEEEE. The CDR3 runs 16 residues. CDR3 region: CASSLLGDVNNQPQHF. DNA for the CDR3: TGTGCCAGCAGCTTGTTGGGAGACGTAAACAATCAGCCCCAGCATTTT.

The CDR3 region has the DNA TGTGCCAGCAGGCCTCAGAACGGGGCCAAAAACATTCAGTACTTC. Protein: CASRPQNGAKNIQYF. V and J are TRBV7-9 and TRBJ2-4; D gene ambiguous. Germline V gene data show CDR1 as SEHNR and CDR2 as FQNEAQ (reference sequence). V lost 6 bases and J lost 1, with 13 bases in between. The CDR3 has 15 amino acids.

The rearrangement joins TRBV28 to TRBJ1-1; D uncertain. Trimming took 2 bases from V and 5 from J, leaving 12 bases between them. The germline gives CDR1 MDHEN, CDR2 SYDVKM. The CDR3 extends over 14 amino acids. The CDR3 loop is CASSLVGSRTEAFF. The CDR3 nucleotides read TGTGCCAGCAGTTTAGTCGGCAGCAGGACTGAAGCTTTCTTT.

The chain has TRBV7-2 and TRBJ1-4; D perhaps matches TRBD1 (6 bases). This CDR3 region has 15 residues. With 5 bases removed from V and 2 bases from J, the gap between germline ends came to 12 bases. From germline, CDR1 is SGHTA and CDR2 FQGNSA. The CDR3 bases are TGTGCCAGCAGCCTCCAGGGGCGCACTAATGAAAAACTGTTTTTT. Amino acid sequence: CASSLQGRTNEKLFF.

The chain carries TRBV6-5 and TRBJ2-7; D is unclear. The V gene lost 4 bases and the J gene lost 4 bases, with 14 bases spanning the gap. The length of the CDR3 is 14 residues. Germline V gene data show CDR1 as MNHEY and CDR2 as SVGAGI. DNA of the CDR3: TGTGCCAGCAGTTCTGCCTTAGACGGGTACGAGCAGTACTTC. It is translated as CASSSALDGYEQYF.

This chain joins TRBV12-5 and TRBJ1-4; D is unresolved. V was shortened by 0 bases and J by 0 bases, with 17 bases between the two germline ends. The CDR3 consists of 19 residues. CDR1 and CDR2 from the germline V gene are LGHNT and FRNRAP. The CDR3: CASGLVIQSPRATNEKLFF. Here the CDR3 DNA reads TGTGCTAGTGGTTTGGTAATCCAGTCGCCCCGGGCAACTAATGAAAAACTGTTTTTT.

The V gene is TRBV4-1, the J gene TRBJ2-7; 8 bases are a match to TRBD1. The CDR3 extends over 14 amino acids. V was clipped by 2 bases and J by 6 bases; unmatched bases: 6. Looked up from germline, CDR1 is MGHRA and CDR2 is YSYEKL. CDR3 sequence reads: CASSQRPTGVEQYF. The CDR3 DNA reads TGCGCCAGCAGCCAACGCCCGACAGGGGTCGAGCAGTACTTC.

About this clone: Other DNA sequences in the same sample also yield this CDR3. The chain uses TRBV5-1 and TRBJ2-1; 8 bases are a match to TRBD2. Germline CDR1 reads SGHRS; CDR2 reads YFSETQ. CDR3 size: 16 residues. V dropped 1 base and J dropped 0; count of bases not matched to a gene: 3. The CDR3 coding sequence is TGCGCCAGCAGCTTGAGCGGGGGTAGCTCCTACAATGAGCAGTTCTTC. Protein sequence: CASSLSGGSSYNEQFF.

The V call is TRBV30, the J call TRBJ2-3; 8 nucleotides align to TRBD2. With V trimmed by 8 bases and J by 0 bases, 19 bases remained unmatched. The CDR3 contains 18 residues. Germline CDR1 is GTSNPN and CDR2 is SVGIG (reference sequence). CDR3 DNA sequence: TGTGCCCGTCGCCAAGTGCGGGGGGCGAGCTATAGCACAGATACGCAGTATTTT. This encodes CARRQVRGASYSTDTQYF. Drawing the rest from reference TRBV30 and TRBJ2-3, the complete variable domain is SQTIHQWPATLVQPVGSPLSLECTVEGTSNPNLYWYRQAAGRGLQLLFYSVGIGQISSEVPQNLSASRPQDRQFILSSKKLLLSDSGFYLCARRQVRGASYSTDTQYFGPGTRLTVL.

CDR3 DNA sequence: TGTGCCAGCAGTGAGGGACAGCTGAACACTGAAGCTTTCTTT. Amino acids: CASSEGQLNTEAFF. The chain is built from TRBV6-5 and TRBJ1-1, with 7 bases aligning to TRBD1. CDR1 is MNHEY and CDR2 is SVGAGI in the germline V gene. The V gene end was trimmed by 5 bases and the J gene end by 0 bases; junction bases not matched to a gene: 3. The CDR3 is 14 amino acids.

This chain links TRBV6-5 with TRBJ1-3; D is possibly TRBD1 (5 bases). The V end was cut by 0 bases, the J end by 4 bases, with 13 bases between. Germline assignment: CDR1 MNHEY and CDR2 SVGAGI. This CDR3 has 16 residues. The CDR3 nucleotides read TGTGCCAGCAGTTACTCGATACGGGGGGTCGGAAACACCATATATTTT. Protein: CASSYSIRGVGNTIYF.